This T cell receptor beta chain was documented in a study of somatic mutations in cytotoxic T cells in rheumatoid arthritis. Across the whole study: Blood (around 29 ml EDTA) from each patient was taken right after diagnosis, before any treatment.

Measured with immunoSEQ multiplex PCR; TCRdb has only the in-frame clones, and not every one. This table holds 9,000 or so clones, approximately 75% found once. The study pulled out CD4+ and CD8+ cells with positive magnetic bead selection and then checked their purity by flow cytometry. As for this clone: What it binds is unknown.

Findings and limits, study-wide: Per patient, the largest CD8+ clone was found to exceed 20% of CD8+ cells in about an eighth of the roughly 65 cases. For CD8+ T-cell clonality, rheumatoid arthritis patients and age-matched healthy controls did not differ significantly.

V was pared by 0 bases and J by 7 bases, with 12 bases between. The CDR3 contains 14 residues. Per germline, CDR1 PRHDT and CDR2 FYEKMQ (reference sequence). This receptor was obtained from an adult with rheumatoid arthritis. The chain carries TRBV13 and TRBJ1-2; D ambiguous. Sequences were obtained from CD8+ T cells sorted from blood. The CDR3: CASSLGTDPSGYTF. CDR3 nucleotides: TGTGCCAGCAGCTTAGGGACGGATCCTAGTGGCTACACCTTC.